The 27 T cell receptor beta chains given below trace back to one sample, sequenced in a study of T cells in Graves' hyperthyroidism and ophthalmopathy. There were TCR beta CDR3 regions amplified from RNA transcripts. TCR CDR3 underwent first-round RT-PCR with the HTBI primer set. TCRdb re-called the multiplex PCR reads with MiXCR, one entry per CDR3 protein. The sample records around 340,000 distinct CDR3 sequences, under 25% being singletons. The sample was blood. Receptors were obtained from a woman between 50 and 59 years old with Graves' hyperthyroidism.

This clonotype was recorded at least ten times. The chain is built from TRBV6-1 and TRBJ1-1, with 7 nucleotides matching TRBD1. V trimming: 4 bases; J trimming: 0 bases; junction bases outside the gene matches: 5. Germline CDR1 is MNHNS and CDR2 is SASEGT. The CDR3 has 15 residues. The CDR3 loop reads CASSGRQGLNTEAFF. The CDR3 DNA reads TGTGCCAGCAGTGGCAGACAGGGATTGAACACTGAAGCTTTCTTT.

The chain couples TRBV6-1 to TRBJ2-4; TRBD1 matches 9 bases. The CDR3 runs to 14 residues. The ends lost 7 bases at V and 3 bases at J; junction bases unmatched: 4. Germline CDR1 and CDR2: MNHNS and SASEGT. In DNA form, the CDR3 reads TGTGCCAGCACCGAGGACAGGGGCAAAAACATTCAGTACTTC. It specifies CASTEDRGKNIQYF.

This clonotype has a count of ten or more. J is TRBJ1-4 and V is TRBV2; 10 bases are a match to TRBD1. Germline V CDR1 and CDR2: SNHLY, FYNNEI. V was pared by 7 bases and J by 6 bases, with 14 bases of the junction left unmatched. The length of the CDR3 is 17 residues. The CDR3, as DNA: TGTGCCAGCACTCCAGACAGGGGGCGTTCAGTAGATGAAAAACTGTTTTTT. Translating it yields CASTPDRGRSVDEKLFF. The variable domain in full, with the rest retrieved from reference TRBV2 and TRBJ1-4, is EPEVTQTPSHQVTQMGQEVILRCVPISNHLYFYWYRQILGQKVEFLVSFYNNEISEKSEIFDDQFSVERPDGSNFTLKIRSTKLEDSAMYFCASTPDRGRSVDEKLFFGSGTQLSVL.

The table lists this clonotype with many counts. The V gene is TRBV6-1, the J gene TRBJ2-5, with a weak D call TRBD1 (6 bases). The length of the CDR3 is 15 residues. V lost 2 bases and J lost 4, with 14 bases in between. The V gene's germline CDR1 is MNHNS and CDR2 SASEGT. Here the CDR3 DNA reads TGTGCCAGCAGTGAATTAGCAGGGGATGGAGAGACCCAGTACTTC. It encodes CASSELAGDGETQYF.

The chain employs TRBV7-9 and TRBJ2-5; TRBD2 matches 7 bases. The ends lost 1 base at V and 2 bases at J; junction bases unmatched: 10. CDR3 length: 17 residues. Germline V gene sequence: CDR1 SEHNR, CDR2 FQNEAQ (reference sequence). CDR3 DNA: TGTGCCAGCAGCTTAGAGAGGACTAGAGTGGGGCAAGAGACCCAGTACTTC. The encoded protein is CASSLERTRVGQETQYF.

The V call is TRBV3-1, the J call TRBJ1-1; D is perhaps TRBD1 (5 bases). Germline V lookup: CDR1 LGHDT, CDR2 YNNKEL (reference sequence). The CDR3 runs 16 residues. Between the trimmed V and J ends, which lost 3 bases and 0 bases, there was a span of 14 bases. CDR3: CASSQMGRPMNTEAFF. The DNA for the CDR3 is TGTGCCAGCAGCCAGATGGGGCGGCCGATGAACACTGAAGCTTTCTTT.

V is TRBV2 and J is TRBJ2-2; 9 bases match TRBD1. In germline, CDR1 is SNHLY, CDR2 FYNNEI. Trimming removed 10 bases from V and 2 bases from J; junction bases left unmatched: 5. The CDR3 runs to 14 residues. The CDR3 spells CAIWTGENTGELFF. DNA for the CDR3: TGTGCCATATGGACAGGGGAAAACACCGGGGAGCTGTTTTTT.

This clonotype came up many times. The V and J genes are TRBV6-1 and TRBJ1-1; the D gene is possibly TRBD1 (5 bases). The germline gives CDR1 MNHNS, CDR2 SASEGT. CDR3 length equals 16 residues. V lost 5 bases and J lost 0, with 16 bases in between. CDR3 residues: CASSPSGGEMNTEAFF. CDR3 nucleotides: TGTGCCAGCAGTCCCTCGGGGGGGGAGATGAACACTGAAGCTTTCTTT.

This clonotype has ten or more counts. The gene calls are TRBV3-1 and TRBJ1-3; D is uncertain. V was clipped by 4 bases and J by 1 base, with 8 bases between them. This CDR3 is built from 14 residues. Germline V gene data show CDR1 as LGHDT and CDR2 as YNNKEL (reference sequence). CDR3 residues: CASSLGRSGNTIYF. The CDR3 DNA follows: TGTGCCAGCAGCCTTGGGCGTTCTGGAAACACCATATATTTT.

This clonotype came up many times. This rearrangement joins TRBV18 to TRBJ1-1; D uncertain. Germline loops: CDR1 KGHSH, CDR2 LQKENI. This CDR3 has 17 amino acids. Deletions cut 1 base from V and 1 base from J, with 16 bases between. This CDR3 is CASSPLRSRKGNTEAFF. CDR3 coding DNA: TGTGCCAGCTCACCACTCCGGTCCCGAAAAGGGAACACTGAAGCTTTCTTT. The complete variable domain, with remaining parts taken from reference TRBV18 and TRBJ1-1, reads NAGVMQNPRHLVRRRGQEARLRCSPMKGHSHVYWYRQLPEEGLKFMVYLQKENIIDESGMPKERFSAEFPKEGPSILRIQQVVRGDSAAYFCASSPLRSRKGNTEAFFGQGTRLTVV.

The chain is built from TRBV4-2 and TRBJ1-4; possible D gene TRBD1, 5 bases. CDR1 LGHNA and CDR2 YNFKEQ come from the germline V gene. Deletions cut 1 base from V and 5 bases from J, with 11 bases between. The CDR3 has 15 amino acids. CDR3 amino acids: CASSQVGGSNEKLFF. In DNA form, the CDR3 reads TGTGCCAGCAGCCAAGTTGGGGGGTCGAATGAAAAACTGTTTTTT.

This chain links TRBV24-1 with TRBJ2-2; D remains ambiguous. The V and J ends lost 1 base and 6 bases respectively, with 5 bases between them. The germline V gene encodes CDR1 KGHDR and CDR2 SFDVKD. This CDR3 contains 13 residues. CDR3 DNA: TGTGCCACCAGTGATTTTGGGTCCGGGGAGCTGTTTTTT. Protein: CATSDFGSGELFF.

This clonotype was observed at least ten times. The J gene is TRBJ2-1, the V gene TRBV3-1; 9 bases map to TRBD2. The V gene's germline CDR1 is LGHDT and CDR2 YNNKEL (reference sequence). This CDR3 spans 14 amino acids. Trimming removed 4 bases from V and 5 bases from J; junction bases left unmatched: 3. The CDR3 sequence is CASSLGTSNNEQFF. The DNA of the CDR3 is TGTGCCAGCAGCCTAGGGACTAGCAACAATGAGCAGTTCTTC.

This clonotype has only one observation. Here the CDR3 omits its conserved ending phenylalanine or tryptophan, so a read error is the likely source. The chain is built from TRBV5-1 and TRBJ1-1; D gene uncertain. This CDR3 has 14 residues. In germline, CDR1 is SGHRS, CDR2 YFSETQ. Trimming took off 0 bases at V and 1 base at J, with 7 bases between the two ends. The CDR3 DNA reads as TGCGCCAGCAGCTTGGAAGGCCGGAACACTGAAGCTTTCTAT. Translation gives CASSLEGRNTEAFY.

This clonotype was detected only a few times. This rearrangement joins TRBV30 to TRBJ1-5; 9 positions agree with TRBD1. This CDR3 has 17 residues. Germline CDR1 GTSNPN, CDR2 SVGIG (reference sequence). V lost 2 bases to trimming and J lost 2 bases; unmatched junction nucleotides: 10. The CDR3 protein is CAWSPTGTGLGNQPQHF. DNA for the CDR3: TGTGCCTGGAGTCCTACCGGGACAGGGTTAGGCAATCAGCCCCAGCATTTT.

The chain links TRBV11-2 to TRBJ2-1; 11 positions agree with TRBD2. Trimming cost V 1 base and J 7 bases; bases outside gene matches: 15. Germline V CDR1 and CDR2: SGHAT, FQNNGV. The CDR3 sequence is 19 residues long. CDR3 region: CASSLGLISSGGAGNEQFF. CDR3 sequence (DNA): TGTGCCAGCAGCTTAGGCCTAATTAGTAGCGGGGGGGCGGGGAATGAGCAGTTCTTC.

J is TRBJ1-2 and V is TRBV3-1, with D perhaps matching TRBD1 (6 bases). Germline V gene sequence: CDR1 LGHDT, CDR2 YNNKEL (reference sequence). With 0 bases removed from V and 8 bases from J, the gap between germline ends came to 16 bases. The CDR3 spans 15 residues. CDR3 DNA sequence: TGTGCCAGCAGCCAAGATGGGGGGGGCACGCGGGGCTACACCTTC. Translation: CASSQDGGGTRGYTF.

This clonotype occurred many times. The V and J genes are TRBV4-2 and TRBJ1-5, with 9 nucleotides matching TRBD1. J lost 7 bases, V lost 0 bases, and 7 bases had no gene match. Germline V gene lookup returns CDR1 LGHNA and CDR2 YNFKEQ. The CDR3 spans 16 residues. For the CDR3, the DNA is TGTGCCAGCAGCCAAGATTCTACAGGGGGCGTACAGCCCCAGCATTTT. Its translation: CASSQDSTGGVQPQHF.

This clonotype was seen repeatedly, ten times or more. V usage is TRBV5-1 and J usage is TRBJ1-2; TRBD1 agrees at 7 bases. Germline CDR1 SGHRS, CDR2 YFSETQ. This CDR3 has 15 amino acids. The V gene end was trimmed by 4 bases and the J gene end by 6 bases; junction bases not matched to a gene: 12. CDR3 region: CASSARDSLWDGYTF. The CDR3 DNA sequence: TGCGCCAGCAGCGCCCGGGACAGCTTATGGGATGGCTACACCTTC.

This clonotype was detected ten times or more. This chain connects TRBV2 to TRBJ1-4, with unresolved D. Germline CDR1 reads SNHLY; CDR2 reads FYNNEI. This CDR3 is 12 amino acids long. V lost 6 bases to trimming and J lost 8 bases, with 10 bases between them. Written as DNA, the CDR3 is TGTGCCAGCAGAGGGTGGTTGGAAAAACTGTTTTTT. Translating gives CASRGWLEKLFF.

This clonotype showed up many times. The V gene is TRBV5-1, the J gene TRBJ2-7; 10 positions agree with TRBD2. V lost 2 bases, J lost 4 bases, and 6 bases stayed unmatched. CDR3 length: 15 residues. CDR1 is SGHRS and CDR2 is YFSETQ in the germline V gene. The CDR3 DNA follows: TGCGCCAGCAGCTTTTCCGGGACTAGCGTGTACGAGCAGTACTTC. Its protein is CASSFSGTSVYEQYF.

The gene calls are TRBV5-4 and TRBJ2-7, with 9 bases identical to TRBD1. Germline V gene data show CDR1 as SGHNT and CDR2 as YYREEE (reference sequence). V trimming: 0 bases; J trimming: 5 bases; junction bases outside the gene matches: 6. The CDR3 consists of 15 residues. The CDR3 DNA is TGTGCCAGCAGCTTGGCCGGGACAGGGATGCACGAGCAGTACTTC. Its translation is CASSLAGTGMHEQYF. Based on the CDR3 plus reference TRBV5-4 and TRBJ2-7, the full variable domain is ETGVTQSPTHLIKTRGQQVTLRCSSQSGHNTVSWYQQALGQGPQFIFQYYREEENGRGNFPPRFSGLQFPNYSSELNVNALELDDSALYLCASSLAGTGMHEQYFGPGTRLTVT.

At least ten counts were recorded for this clonotype. The V gene is TRBV7-2, the J gene TRBJ1-1; a weak D match, TRBD1 (5 bases). V shed 0 bases and J shed 4 bases, with 12 bases lying between them. Germline V gene sequence: CDR1 SGHTA, CDR2 FQGNSA. The CDR3 consists of 15 residues. The CDR3 is CASSLAGGMGTEAFF. The CDR3 DNA follows: TGTGCCAGCAGCTTAGCTGGGGGGATGGGCACTGAAGCTTTCTTT. Combining the CDR3 with reference TRBV7-2 and TRBJ1-1 gives the whole variable domain GAGVSQSPSNKVTEKGKDVELRCDPISGHTALYWYRQSLGQGLEFLIYFQGNSAPDKSGLPSDRFSAERTGGSVSTLTIQRTQQEDSAVYLCASSLAGGMGTEAFFGQGTRLTVV.

This clonotype has at least ten counts. The chain combines TRBV11-2 with TRBJ2-1; a weak D match, TRBD1 (5 bases). CDR3 length: 14 amino acids. Germline values: CDR1 SGHAT, CDR2 FQNNGV. V lost 5 bases and J lost 5, with 13 bases in between. The CDR3 loop is CASSIGAGNNEQFF. The CDR3 coding sequence is TGTGCCAGCAGCATAGGGGCAGGGAACAATGAGCAGTTCTTC.

This chain uses TRBV6-1 with TRBJ1-5; the D is unclear. The CDR3 length is 13 residues. CDR1 MNHNS and CDR2 SASEGT come from the germline V gene. V lost 7 bases and J lost 4, with 11 bases in between. The CDR3 reads CASTGRANQPQHF. The CDR3 nucleotides are TGTGCCAGCACGGGCCGAGCGAATCAGCCCCAGCATTTT.

This clonotype was found many times. The chain joins TRBV12-3 or TRBV12-4 to TRBJ2-7; 7 nucleotides line up with TRBD1. CDR3 length: 11 amino acids. V lost 8 bases, J lost 5 bases, and 3 bases stayed unmatched. This chain's CDR3 is CASRDRDEQYF. CDR3 in DNA: TGTGCCAGCCGCGACAGGGACGAGCAGTACTTC.

The chain uses TRBV19 and TRBJ1-2, with D possibly TRBD1 on 5 matching bases. V was cut by 2 bases and J by 4 bases, with 11 bases left in between. The CDR3 contains 14 residues. Germline CDR1 reads LNHDA; CDR2 reads SQIVND (reference sequence). In DNA form, the CDR3 reads TGTGCCAGTAGTATACAGGGTTCGGGCTATGGCTACACCTTC. Its protein product is CASSIQGSGYGYTF.